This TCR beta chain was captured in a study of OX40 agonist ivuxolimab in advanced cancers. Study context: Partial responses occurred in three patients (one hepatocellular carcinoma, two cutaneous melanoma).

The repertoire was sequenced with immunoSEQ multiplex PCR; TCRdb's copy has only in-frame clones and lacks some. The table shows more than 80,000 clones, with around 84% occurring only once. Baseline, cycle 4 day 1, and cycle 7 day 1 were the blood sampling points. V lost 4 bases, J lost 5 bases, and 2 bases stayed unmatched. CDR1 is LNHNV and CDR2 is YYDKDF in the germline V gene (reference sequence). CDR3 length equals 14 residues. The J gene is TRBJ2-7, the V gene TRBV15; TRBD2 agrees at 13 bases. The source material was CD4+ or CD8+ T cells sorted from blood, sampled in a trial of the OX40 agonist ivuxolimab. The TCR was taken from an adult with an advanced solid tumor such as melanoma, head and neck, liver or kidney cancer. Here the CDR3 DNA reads TGTGCCACCAGCAAACTAGCGGGAGGGGACGAGCAGTACTTC. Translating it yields CATSKLAGGDEQYF.